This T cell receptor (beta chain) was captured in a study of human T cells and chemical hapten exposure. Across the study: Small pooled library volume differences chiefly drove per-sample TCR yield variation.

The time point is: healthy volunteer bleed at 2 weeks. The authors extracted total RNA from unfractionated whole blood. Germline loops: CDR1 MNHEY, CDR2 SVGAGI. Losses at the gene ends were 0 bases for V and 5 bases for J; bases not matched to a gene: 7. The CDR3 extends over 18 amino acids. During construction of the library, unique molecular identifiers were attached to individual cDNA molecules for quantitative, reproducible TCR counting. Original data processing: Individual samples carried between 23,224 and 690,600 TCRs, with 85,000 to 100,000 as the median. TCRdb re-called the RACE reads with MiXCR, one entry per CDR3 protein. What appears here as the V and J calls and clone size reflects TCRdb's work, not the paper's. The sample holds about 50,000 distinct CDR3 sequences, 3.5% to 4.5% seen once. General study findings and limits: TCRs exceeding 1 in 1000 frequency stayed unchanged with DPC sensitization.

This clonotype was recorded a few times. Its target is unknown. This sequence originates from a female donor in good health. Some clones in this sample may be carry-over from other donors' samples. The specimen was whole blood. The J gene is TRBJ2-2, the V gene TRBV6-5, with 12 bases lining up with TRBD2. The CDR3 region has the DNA TGTGCCAGCAGTTACTCTCCTAGCGGGGGGGCTGGGACCGGGGAGCTGTTTTTT. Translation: CASSYSPSGGAGTGELFF.